This T cell receptor (beta chain) comes out of a study of neoadjuvant anti-PD-1 for oral cavity cancer. Points from the study as a whole: Higher pretreatment Treg/Th17 ratios tracked higher pretreatment blood clonality.

TCRdb keeps only in-frame clones here, not all; method: immunoSEQ multiplex PCR. The data show approximately 10,000 clones, with roughly 64% seen just once and about 4.5% held by the top ten. Germline V gene lookup returns CDR1 SNHLY and CDR2 FYNNEI. The germline V and J ends were trimmed by 2 bases and 6 bases, with 5 bases remaining between them. The CDR3 has 12 amino acids. This clone has a handful of counts. No antigen is known for it. Time point of the sample: after neoadjuvant nivolumab, at surgical resection. Patients were newly diagnosed with stage II-IVA oral cavity squamous cell carcinoma without prior systemic or radiation treatment. Cohort: HPV-negative, locally advanced oral cavity squamous cell carcinoma patients. Analysis of PBMCs was direct, with no culture step.

This sequence originates from a person aged 35-80 years with oral cavity squamous cell carcinoma. The chain couples TRBV2 to TRBJ2-1; D remains ambiguous. The sequenced sample was PBMCs, obtained after nivolumab (anti-PD-1) treatment. The CDR3 loop reads CASSEFLNEQFF. Here the CDR3 DNA reads TGTGCCAGCAGTGAATTCCTCAATGAGCAGTTCTTC.